This passage covers 20 T cell receptor beta chains from one sample sequenced in a study of T cells in Graves' hyperthyroidism and ophthalmopathy. The CDR3 regions of TCR beta were amplified from RNA transcripts. HTBI primers drove first-round RT-PCR of the TCR CDR3. TCRdb recomputed calls from the multiplex PCR reads with MiXCR, one row per CDR3 protein. Here the sample spans hundreds of thousands of distinct CDR3 sequences, roughly 21% being singletons. Specimen: blood. Every receptor here comes from a man in his forties or fifties with Graves' ophthalmopathy.

The genes are TRBV12-3 or TRBV12-4 and TRBJ1-2, with D unresolved. The V end lost 3 bases, the J end lost 1 base, and 6 bases lay between the germline ends. This CDR3 is 13 amino acids long. The CDR3: CASSLDFNYGYTF. The CDR3 DNA is TGTGCCAGCAGTTTGGACTTTAACTATGGCTACACCTTC.

The table lists this clonotype with a count of one. The chain has TRBV6-2 or TRBV6-3 and TRBJ2-1; 14 bases fit TRBD2. Germline trimming cut 4 bases from V and 9 bases from J; bases unmatched to any gene: 5. CDR1 and CDR2 (germline): MNHEY, SVGEGT. The CDR3 runs 15 residues. This CDR3 reads CASSLGLAGAGEQFF. The DNA of the CDR3 is TGTGCCAGCAGTTTGGGACTAGCGGGGGCGGGTGAGCAGTTCTTC.

The sample holds many counts of this clonotype. The CDR3 is CASREPLGGGTYNEQFF. The CDR3 nucleotides read TGTGCCAGCAGGGAGCCTTTGGGGGGGGGGACCTACAATGAGCAGTTCTTC. This chain connects TRBV12-3 or TRBV12-4 to TRBJ2-1, with 7 bases aligning to TRBD2. After removal of 6 bases from V and 2 bases from J, the junction contained 13 bases not matched to a gene. CDR3 length: 17 residues.

This clonotype was detected a few times. CDR3 residues: CASSLGLMGHTDTQYF. The DNA of the CDR3 is TGTGCCAGCAGTTTGGGACTAATGGGTCACACAGATACGCAGTATTTT. The chain links TRBV27 to TRBJ2-3, with TRBD2 matching over 7 bases. CDR3 length: 16 residues. Trimming removed 3 bases from V and 2 bases from J; junction bases left unmatched: 8. CDR1 is MNHEY, CDR2 SMNVEV, per germline (reference sequence).

There are many counts of this clonotype. V usage is TRBV30 and J usage is TRBJ2-1, with TRBD2 matching over 7 bases. The ends lost 3 bases at V and 8 bases at J; junction bases unmatched: 16. The CDR3 spans 16 residues. Per the germline V gene, CDR1 is GTSNPN and CDR2 is SVGIG (reference sequence). The CDR3 nucleotides are TGTGCCTGGAGGCGTCTATCGGGGGGACCGGGGGATGAGCAGTTCTTC. The encoded protein is CAWRRLSGGPGDEQFF.

This clonotype was detected ten times or more. The V and J genes are TRBV12-3 or TRBV12-4 and TRBJ2-7; perhaps TRBD2 as D (6 bases). The CDR3 has 17 residues. V was trimmed by 6 bases and J by 3 bases, leaving 24 bases between them. This CDR3 is CASSHFSWDSAYYEQYF. In DNA, the CDR3 is TGTGCCAGCAGCCACTTTTCTTGGGACTCAGCGTACTACGAGCAGTACTTC.

CDR3 sequence (DNA): TGTGCCAGCAGCTTGCTAGCGGGAGGAATAGAGACCCAGTACTTC. Translating it yields CASSLLAGGIETQYF. The gene calls are TRBV7-9 and TRBJ2-5; 11 bases fit TRBD2. Per germline, CDR1 SEHNR and CDR2 FQNEAQ (reference sequence). V gave up 3 bases and J gave up 4 bases; unmatched junction bases: 4. The CDR3 covers 15 residues.

This clonotype appeared many times. The V call is TRBV3-1, the J call TRBJ2-3; D tentatively reads TRBD1 or TRBD2 (5 bases each). CDR1 LGHDT and CDR2 YNNKEL come from the germline V gene (reference sequence). V lost 3 bases, J lost 6 bases, and 13 bases lay in between. The CDR3 consists of 14 residues. For the CDR3, the DNA is TGTGCCAGCAGCCAGGGGACGTCCCCGGATACGCAGTATTTT. This codes for CASSQGTSPDTQYF.

V and J are TRBV6-2 or TRBV6-3 and TRBJ2-6; no clear D. The CDR3 is made up of 14 amino acids. V lost 6 bases, J lost 0 bases, and 6 bases lay in between. CDR1 and CDR2 from the germline V gene are MNHEY and SVGEGT. The CDR3 spells CASRWLSGANVLTF. In DNA, the CDR3 is TGTGCCAGCAGATGGCTCTCTGGGGCCAACGTCCTGACTTTC.

The J gene is TRBJ2-5, the V gene TRBV2; 10 bases match TRBD2. Germline loops: CDR1 SNHLY, CDR2 FYNNEI. This CDR3 contains 17 residues. Trimming removed 7 bases from V and 5 bases from J; junction bases left unmatched: 16. CDR3 sequence reads: CASTLWGRSSGGETQYF. The CDR3 DNA follows: TGTGCCAGCACCCTGTGGGGACGGTCTAGCGGGGGTGAGACCCAGTACTTC. Supplemented by reference TRBV2 and TRBJ2-5, the full variable domain reads EPEVTQTPSHQVTQMGQEVILRCVPISNHLYFYWYRQILGQKVEFLVSFYNNEISEKSEIFDDQFSVERPDGSNFTLKIRSTKLEDSAMYFCASTLWGRSSGGETQYFGPGTRLLVL.

The chain is built from TRBV9 and TRBJ2-7, with TRBD2 matching over 8 bases. This CDR3 has 14 amino acids. The trim removed 4 bases at V and 6 bases at J, leaving 9 bases unmatched. Germline V CDR1 and CDR2: SGDLS, YYNGEE. CDR3 region: CASSPPSSGSEQYF. DNA of the CDR3: TGTGCCAGCAGCCCCCCCTCCAGCGGGAGCGAGCAGTACTTC.

V is TRBV7-8 and J is TRBJ1-1; 9 bases agree with TRBD1. The CDR3 has 15 amino acids. Germline CDR1 and CDR2: SGHVS and FQNEAQ. Trimming removed 6 bases from V and 1 base from J; junction bases left unmatched: 6. As DNA, the CDR3 is TGTGCCAGCAGACTACAGGGGGCCGGGAACACTGAAGCTTTCTTT. Protein: CASRLQGAGNTEAFF.

The CDR3 nucleotides read TGCAGTGCTCGCACCCCGGACAGAAAAGAAGCTTTCTTT. This encodes CSARTPDRKEAFF. This chain uses TRBV20-1 with TRBJ1-1, with D tentatively TRBD1 (6 bases). V was clipped by 5 bases and J by 8 bases, with 18 bases between them. Germline CDR1 and CDR2: DFQATT and SNEGSKA (reference sequence). This CDR3 is 13 amino acids long.

In this sample, this clonotype turned up a few times. The V gene is TRBV20-1, the J gene TRBJ1-2, with 7 bases fitting TRBD1. V shed 0 bases and J 5 bases; nucleotides not matched to a gene: 18. The germline V gene has CDR1 DFQATT and CDR2 SNEGSKA (reference sequence). This CDR3 comprises 18 residues. In DNA form, the CDR3 reads TGCAGTGCTAGAGACCCCCCCCAGACAGGGAGTCTTTGGTATGGCTACACCTTC. As protein: CSARDPPQTGSLWYGYTF.

This clonotype was seen only a few times. This chain joins TRBV5-4 and TRBJ2-1; the D call may be TRBD1 or TRBD2 (5 bases each). The V end lost 4 bases, the J end lost 9 bases, and 17 bases lay between the germline ends. The CDR3 sequence is 14 residues long. From germline, CDR1 is SGHNT and CDR2 YYREEE (reference sequence). In nucleotides, the CDR3 is TGTGCCAGCAGCCCCCCCCCAGGGAGTAGTGAGCAGTTCTTC. Translated, it gives CASSPPPGSSEQFF.

This clonotype was observed a handful of times. The V gene is TRBV4-3, the J gene TRBJ2-2, with 7 nucleotides matching TRBD2. Losses at the gene ends were 0 bases for V and 5 bases for J; bases not matched to a gene: 12. There are 18 residues in the CDR3. CDR1 and CDR2 (germline): LGHNA, YSLEER. CDR3 loop: CASSQDRRDYRGTGELFF. The DNA of the CDR3 is TGCGCCAGCAGCCAAGATCGCCGGGACTACCGTGGAACCGGGGAGCTGTTTTTT.

This clonotype has a handful of counts. The gene calls are TRBV15 and TRBJ2-5; TRBD1 matches 7 bases. Trimming took 9 bases from V and 5 from J; bases not matched to a gene: 6. The germline V gene encodes CDR1 LNHNV and CDR2 YYDKDF (reference sequence). CDR3 length: 12 amino acids. The CDR3 coding sequence is TGTGCCACTACGACAGGGATGGAGACCCAGTACTTC. As protein: CATTTGMETQYF. Filled out from reference TRBV15 and TRBJ2-5, the complete variable domain reads DAMVIQNPRYQVTQFGKPVTLSCSQTLNHNVMYWYQQKSSQAPKLLFHYYDKDFNNEADTPDNFQSRRPNTSFCFLDIRSPGLGDTAMYLCATTTGMETQYFGPGTRLLVL.

The J gene is TRBJ1-4, the V gene TRBV13, with D perhaps TRBD1 (5 bases). CDR1 and CDR2 from the germline V gene are PRHDT and FYEKMQ (reference sequence). The germline V and J ends were trimmed by 6 bases and 8 bases, with 19 bases remaining between them. The CDR3 sequence is 15 residues long. CDR3: CASSSRDGALEKLFF. The CDR3 region has the DNA TGTGCCAGCAGTTCCCGGGACGGGGCCTTGGAAAAACTGTTTTTT.

In its sample, this clonotype was seen a few times. V usage is TRBV7-2 and J usage is TRBJ1-5; D is unclear. Deletions cut 4 bases from V and 7 bases from J, with 11 bases between. Germline V CDR1 and CDR2: SGHTA, FQGNSA. The CDR3 has 13 amino acids. The CDR3 coding sequence is TGTGCCAGCAGCTCCGATGGGTGGCAGCCCCAGCATTTT. Translating gives CASSSDGWQPQHF.

This clonotype came up a few times. The chain couples TRBV3-1 to TRBJ1-4; 7 nucleotides match TRBD1. With 6 bases clipped from V and 8 bases from J, the junction kept 9 bases outside the gene matches. Germline CDR1 reads LGHDT; CDR2 reads YNNKEL (reference sequence). CDR3 length: 14 residues. The CDR3 coding sequence is TGTGCCAGCAGTCTTACAGGGGAGGGCGAAAAACTGTTTTTT. Amino acid sequence: CASSLTGEGEKLFF.